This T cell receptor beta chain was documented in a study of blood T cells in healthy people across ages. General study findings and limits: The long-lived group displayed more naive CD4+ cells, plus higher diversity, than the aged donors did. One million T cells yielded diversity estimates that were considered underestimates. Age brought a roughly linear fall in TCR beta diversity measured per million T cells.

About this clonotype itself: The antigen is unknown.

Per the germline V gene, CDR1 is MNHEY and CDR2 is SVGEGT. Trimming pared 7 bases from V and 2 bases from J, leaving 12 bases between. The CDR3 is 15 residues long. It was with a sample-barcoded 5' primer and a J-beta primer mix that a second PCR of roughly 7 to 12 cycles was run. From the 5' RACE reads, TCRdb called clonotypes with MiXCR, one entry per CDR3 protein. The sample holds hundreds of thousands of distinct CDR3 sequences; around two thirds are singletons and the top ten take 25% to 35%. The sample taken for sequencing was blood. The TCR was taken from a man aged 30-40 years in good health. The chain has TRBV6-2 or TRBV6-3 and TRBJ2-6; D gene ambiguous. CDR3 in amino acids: CASTDRLTGANVLTF. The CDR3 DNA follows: TGTGCCAGCACTGATAGGTTAACTGGGGCCAACGTCCTGACTTTC.